Each of the 23 T cell receptor beta chains below was sequenced from the same sample in a study of CXCR3-negative and CXCR3-positive naive CD8 T cells. Study results and limitations: A higher hydrophobicity marked the TRB CDR3s of CXCR3-positive naive cells versus CXCR3-negative naive cells.

These receptors have no identified antigens. Through 5' RACE with UMI labels, the TRB cDNA libraries were prepared. TCRdb re-called the 5' RACE reads, yielding one record per CDR3 amino acid sequence without DNA. The sample shows about 150,000 distinct CDR3 sequences, and 0.25% to 0.3% sits with its ten largest clones. The sample taken for sequencing was naive CXCR3+ CD8+ T cells from blood. Subset of the sample: CD45RO-CCR7+CD27+CD95- naive CD8+ T cells expressing CXCR3 (TNR3+). The receptors were sampled from a human donor in good health. Some clones in this sample may be carry-over from other donors' samples.

The V and J genes are TRBV12-3 or TRBV12-4 and TRBJ2-2. The length of the CDR3 is 14 residues. This chain's CDR3 is CASSLSAHTGELFF.

This rearrangement joins TRBV5-1 to TRBJ2-1; TCRdb lists TRBD2, though no DNA is available to test this call. The CDR3 loop spans 16 amino acids. The germline V gene encodes CDR1 SGHRS and CDR2 YFSETQ. The CDR3 loop reads CASSVWLAGGGNEQFF.

The V call is TRBV7-8, the J call TRBJ2-5; TCRdb returns TRBD1, unconfirmable since there is no DNA. The CDR3 sequence is 12 residues long. Germline V CDR1 and CDR2: SGHVS, FQNEAQ. This CDR3 reads CASSWGDLTQYF.

The chain carries TRBV30 and TRBJ1-1; without DNA, the TCRdb call of TRBD1 cannot be checked. The CDR3 consists of 13 residues. CDR1 GTSNPN and CDR2 SVGIG come from the germline V gene (reference sequence). CDR3 in amino acids: CAWSVLGGTEAFF. Supplemented by reference TRBV30 and TRBJ1-1, the full variable domain reads SQTIHQWPATLVQPVGSPLSLECTVEGTSNPNLYWYRQAAGRGLQLLFYSVGIGQISSEVPQNLSASRPQDRQFILSSKKLLLSDSGFYLCAWSVLGGTEAFFGQGTRLTVV.

The V call is TRBV7-3, the J call TRBJ2-2; lacking DNA, the TRBD2 call made by TCRdb goes unchecked. Per the germline V gene, CDR1 is SGHTA and CDR2 is FQGTGA. This CDR3 contains 16 residues. The CDR3 here is CASSRAMGEGDGELFF.

The chain employs TRBV7-9 and TRBJ1-1; TCRdb selects TRBD1, and the lack of DNA leaves this call unchecked. The CDR3 totals 17 residues. Germline V lookup: CDR1 SEHNR, CDR2 FQNEAQ (reference sequence). This CDR3 is CASSLPNRRQMNTEAFF.

V and J are TRBV3-1 and TRBJ1-6. This CDR3 comprises 12 residues. Germline values: CDR1 LGHDT, CDR2 YNNKEL (reference sequence). CDR3 region: CASSQPNSPLHF.

J is TRBJ2-2 and V is TRBV4-1; the TCRdb call, TRBD1, lacks DNA for checking. CDR3 length equals 18 residues. Looked up from germline, CDR1 is MGHRA and CDR2 is YSYEKL. The CDR3 loop reads CASSQGWGGTRNTGELFF.

The rearrangement joins TRBV29-1 to TRBJ2-1; the TCRdb call, TRBD1, lacks DNA for checking. The germline CDR1 and CDR2 sequences are SQVTM and ANQGSEA. The CDR3 is 12 amino acids. CDR3 protein: CSVRGTNNEQFF.

The chain combines TRBV7-2 with TRBJ2-1; with no DNA, the TCRdb D assignment of TRBD2 cannot be verified. This CDR3 has 16 amino acids. Germline values: CDR1 SGHTA, CDR2 FQGNSA. The CDR3 region is CASSLIAGVMYNEQFF.

CDR3 protein: CASSFDGKELFF. The chain recombines TRBV28 with TRBJ2-2. Germline CDR1 MDHEN, CDR2 SYDVKM. The CDR3 covers 12 residues. Variable domain in full (rest from reference TRBV28 and TRBJ2-2): DVKVTQSSRYLVKRTGEKVFLECVQDMDHENMFWYRQDPGLGLRLIYFSYDVKMKEKGDIPEGYSVSREKKERFSLILESASTNQTSMYLCASSFDGKELFFGEGSRLTVL.

The V call is TRBV10-3, the J call TRBJ2-1; TCRdb calls TRBD1, which cannot be checked without DNA. CDR3 length: 14 amino acids. Germline V gene data show CDR1 as ENHRY and CDR2 as SYGVKD. CDR3 sequence reads: CAIRETGDGNEQFF.

The V call is TRBV28, the J call TRBJ2-1; TCRdb selects TRBD2, and the lack of DNA leaves this call unchecked. The CDR3 length is 14 residues. Germline V lookup: CDR1 MDHEN, CDR2 SYDVKM. CDR3 region: CASSPLAGVNEQFF.

The genes are TRBV20-1 and TRBJ2-7. CDR1 is DFQATT and CDR2 is SNEGSKA in the germline V gene (reference sequence). The CDR3 sequence is 12 residues long. The CDR3 loop is CSAREAAYEQYF.

J is TRBJ2-3 and V is TRBV10-1; the TCRdb call, TRBD2, lacks DNA for checking. The CDR3 runs 14 residues. Germline CDR1 reads WNHNN; CDR2 reads SYGVQD (reference sequence). CDR3: CASSESGILAPQYF.

This chain joins TRBV9 and TRBJ2-1. Germline V gives CDR1 SGDLS, CDR2 YYNGEE. CDR3 length: 15 residues. CDR3 in amino acids: CASSVATSKLSGQFF.

The V call is TRBV29-1, the J call TRBJ2-5; the TCRdb call, TRBD2, lacks DNA for checking. The CDR3 sequence is 14 residues long. CDR1 is SQVTM, CDR2 ANQGSEA, per germline. The CDR3 is CSVTQAGYQETQYF.

The chain uses TRBV28 and TRBJ2-7; TCRdb names TRBD1, which stays unverified in the absence of DNA. The germline gives CDR1 MDHEN, CDR2 SYDVKM. The CDR3 contains 14 residues. The CDR3 here is CASSFGDSPGEQYF. The full variable domain, with the rest looked up from reference TRBV28 and TRBJ2-7, is DVKVTQSSRYLVKRTGEKVFLECVQDMDHENMFWYRQDPGLGLRLIYFSYDVKMKEKGDIPEGYSVSREKKERFSLILESASTNQTSMYLCASSFGDSPGEQYFGPGTRLTVT.

Here the CDR3 reads CASSLYYPVNVRETQYF. The gene calls are TRBV5-5 and TRBJ2-5; lacking DNA, the TRBD1 call made by TCRdb goes unchecked. This CDR3 has 17 residues. Per germline, CDR1 SGHKS and CDR2 YYEKEE (reference sequence).

The CDR3 protein is CASSQENKGGEAFF. The chain carries TRBV3-1 and TRBJ1-1; TCRdb picks TRBD1, but there is no DNA to check that call. Germline CDR1 reads LGHDT; CDR2 reads YNNKEL (reference sequence). CDR3 length equals 14 residues.

The chain combines TRBV7-9 with TRBJ1-3. Germline lookup yields CDR1 SEHNR and CDR2 FQNEAQ (reference sequence). The CDR3 sequence is 17 residues long. CDR3 amino acids: CASSLEGPLSSGNTIYF.

The chain recombines TRBV12-3 or TRBV12-4 with TRBJ2-7; there is no DNA to check the TCRdb D call of TRBD1. This CDR3 region has 14 residues. The CDR3 region is CASSVGGSGTGPYF.

The chain uses TRBV12-3 or TRBV12-4 and TRBJ1-4; the D call from TCRdb, TRBD1, cannot be confirmed without DNA. The length of the CDR3 is 15 residues. CDR3 amino acids: CASSFEEGIGEKLFF.